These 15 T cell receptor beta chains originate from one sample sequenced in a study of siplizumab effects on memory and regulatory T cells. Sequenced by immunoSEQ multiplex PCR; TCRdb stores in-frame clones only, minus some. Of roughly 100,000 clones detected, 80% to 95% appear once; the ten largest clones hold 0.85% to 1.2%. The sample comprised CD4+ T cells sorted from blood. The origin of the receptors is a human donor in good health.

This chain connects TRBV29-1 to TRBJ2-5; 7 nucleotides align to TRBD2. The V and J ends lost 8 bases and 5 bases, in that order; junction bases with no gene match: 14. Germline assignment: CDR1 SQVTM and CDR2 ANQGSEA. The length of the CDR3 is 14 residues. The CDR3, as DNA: TGCAGCCCCGGTTGGGGGAGGGCCAGGGAGACCCAGTACTTC. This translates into CSPGWGRARETQYF.

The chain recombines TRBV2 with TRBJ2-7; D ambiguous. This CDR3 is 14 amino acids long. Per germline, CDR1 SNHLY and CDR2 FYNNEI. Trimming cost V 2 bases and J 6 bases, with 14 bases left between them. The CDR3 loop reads CASSERAGRGEQYF. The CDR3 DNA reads TGTGCCAGCAGTGAAAGGGCCGGGCGTGGCGAGCAGTACTTC.

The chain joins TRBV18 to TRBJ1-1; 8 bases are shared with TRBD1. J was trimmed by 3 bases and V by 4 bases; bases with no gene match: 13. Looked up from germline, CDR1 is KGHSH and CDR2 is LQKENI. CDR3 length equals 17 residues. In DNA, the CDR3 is TGTGCCAGCTCACGAAACCAGGGGGCTACGAGGGACACTGAAGCTTTCTTT. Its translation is CASSRNQGATRDTEAFF.

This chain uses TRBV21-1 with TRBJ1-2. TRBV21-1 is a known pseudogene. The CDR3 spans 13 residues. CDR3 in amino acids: CASSDISGYGYTF. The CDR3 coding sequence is TGTGCCAGCAGCGATATTAGCGGGTATGGCTACACCTTC.

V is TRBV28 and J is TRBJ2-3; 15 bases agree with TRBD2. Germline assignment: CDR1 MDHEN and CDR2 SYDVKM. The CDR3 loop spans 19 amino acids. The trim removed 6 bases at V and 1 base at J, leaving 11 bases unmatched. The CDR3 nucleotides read TGTGCCAGCAGATGGACTAGCGGGAGGGCCTGGCCTCGCACAGATACGCAGTATTTT. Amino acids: CASRWTSGRAWPRTDTQYF.

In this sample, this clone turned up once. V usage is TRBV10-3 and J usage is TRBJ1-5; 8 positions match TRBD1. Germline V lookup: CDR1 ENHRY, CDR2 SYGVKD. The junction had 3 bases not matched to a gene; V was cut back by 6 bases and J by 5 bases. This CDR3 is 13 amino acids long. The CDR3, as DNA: TGTGCCATCAGCGACAGGGGCGATCAGCCCCAGCATTTT. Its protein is CAISDRGDQPQHF.

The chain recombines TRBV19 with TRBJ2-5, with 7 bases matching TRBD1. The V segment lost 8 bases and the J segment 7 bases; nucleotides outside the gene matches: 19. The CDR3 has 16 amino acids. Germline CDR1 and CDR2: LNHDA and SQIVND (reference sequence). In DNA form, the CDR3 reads TGTGCCAGTGGACAGGCCAGGGAGTCTAAGAGGGGGACCCAGTACTTC. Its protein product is CASGQARESKRGTQYF.

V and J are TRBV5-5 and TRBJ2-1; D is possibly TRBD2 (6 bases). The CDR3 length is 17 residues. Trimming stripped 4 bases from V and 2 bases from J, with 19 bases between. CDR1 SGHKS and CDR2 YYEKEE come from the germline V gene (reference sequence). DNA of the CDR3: TGTGCCAGCAGCATCATGCCCAGGCCGGGAGCCTACAATGAGCAGTTCTTC. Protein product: CASSIMPRPGAYNEQFF.

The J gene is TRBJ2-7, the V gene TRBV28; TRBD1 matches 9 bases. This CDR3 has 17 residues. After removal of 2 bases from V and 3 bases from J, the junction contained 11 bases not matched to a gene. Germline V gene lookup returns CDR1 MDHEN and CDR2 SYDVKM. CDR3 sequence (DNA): TGTGCCAGCAGTTTAGTCGGGACAGGGAATGTAGACTACGAGCAGTACTTC. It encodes CASSLVGTGNVDYEQYF.

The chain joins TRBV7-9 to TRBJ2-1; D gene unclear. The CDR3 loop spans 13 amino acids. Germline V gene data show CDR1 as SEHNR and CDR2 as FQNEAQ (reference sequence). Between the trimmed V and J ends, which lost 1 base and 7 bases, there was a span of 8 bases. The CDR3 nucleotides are TGTGCCAGCAGCTTAGAAGTGGGGAATGAGCAGTTCTTC. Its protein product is CASSLEVGNEQFF.

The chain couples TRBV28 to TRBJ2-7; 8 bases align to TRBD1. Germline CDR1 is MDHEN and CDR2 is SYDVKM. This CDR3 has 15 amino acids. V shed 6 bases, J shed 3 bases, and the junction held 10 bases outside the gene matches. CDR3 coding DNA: TGTGCCAGCAGCCTCACCGGACAGGGAATCTACGAGCAGTACTTC. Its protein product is CASSLTGQGIYEQYF.

Here the CDR3 reads CASRLGQGSAKNIQYF. CDR3 nucleotide sequence: TGCGCCAGCAGACTCGGACAGGGAAGTGCCAAAAACATTCAGTACTTC. The chain couples TRBV5-1 to TRBJ2-4; 8 positions agree with TRBD1. The CDR3 extends over 16 amino acids. After removal of 5 bases from V and 1 base from J, the junction contained 8 bases not matched to a gene. Germline V gene lookup returns CDR1 SGHRS and CDR2 YFSETQ. Supplemented by reference TRBV5-1 and TRBJ2-4, the full variable domain reads KAGVTQTPRYLIKTRGQQVTLSCSPISGHRSVSWYQQTPGQGLQFLFEYFSETQRNKGNFPGRFSGRQFSNSRSEMNVSTLELGDSALYLCASRLGQGSAKNIQYFGAGTRLSVL.

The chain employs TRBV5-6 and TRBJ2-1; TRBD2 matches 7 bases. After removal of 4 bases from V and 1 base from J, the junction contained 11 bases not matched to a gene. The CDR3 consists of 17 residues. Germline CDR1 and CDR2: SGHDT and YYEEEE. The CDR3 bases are TGTGCCAGCAGCCGGTCGGGCCTAGCGGATTCCTACAATGAGCAGTTCTTC. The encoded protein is CASSRSGLADSYNEQFF. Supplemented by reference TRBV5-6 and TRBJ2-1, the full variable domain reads DAGVTQSPTHLIKTRGQQVTLRCSPKSGHDTVSWYQQALGQGPQFIFQYYEEEERQRGNFPDRFSGHQFPNYSSELNVNALLLGDSALYLCASSRSGLADSYNEQFFGPGTRLTVL.

The CDR3 region is CASSSLPTGVETQYF. CDR3 DNA: TGTGCCAGCAGCTCACTACCCACAGGGGTTGAGACCCAGTACTTC. This rearrangement joins TRBV7-9 to TRBJ2-5; 7 bases match TRBD1. The CDR3 totals 15 residues. V dropped 4 bases and J dropped 5; count of bases not matched to a gene: 10. Germline lookup yields CDR1 SEHNR and CDR2 FQNEAQ (reference sequence).

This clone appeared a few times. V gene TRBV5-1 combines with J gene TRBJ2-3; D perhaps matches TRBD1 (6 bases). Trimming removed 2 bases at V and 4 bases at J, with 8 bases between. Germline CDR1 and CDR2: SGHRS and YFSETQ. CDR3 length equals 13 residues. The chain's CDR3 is CASSLQGPDTQYF. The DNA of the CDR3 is TGCGCCAGCAGCTTACAGGGCCCAGATACGCAGTATTTT.